These T cell receptor beta chains were read from a single sample in a study of blood T cell repertoires in COVID-19. Profiling relied on immunoSEQ multiplex PCR, and the TCRdb table lists in-frame clones only, not all of them. The sample consists of some 300,000 clones, nearly 90% of them appearing once. Sequencing used peripheral blood. The source is a middle-aged woman with COVID-19, enrolled during active disease. CDR3s include the opening cysteine and the closing phenylalanine or tryptophan. The order of the fields is D gene, V gene, clone size, J gene, CDR3 length, CDR3 DNA, CDR3 protein. A D gene is named only where the DNA matches it firmly. Clone size, where shown, is once, few, many, or a class for clones that have expanded.

TRBD1	TRBV5-1	.	TRBJ1-3	16	TGCGCCAGCAGCCTCGGACAGGGAGTCTCTGGAAACACCATATATTTT	CASSLGQGVSGNTIYF
.	TRBV28	.	TRBJ1-1	14	TGTGCCAGCAGTTTAAAGGGGGGGATTACTGAAGCTTTCTTT	CASSLKGGITEAFF
.	TRBV18	.	TRBJ1-3	15	TGTGCCAGCTCACCGGAGGGGAACTCTGGAAACACCATATATTTT	CASSPEGNSGNTIYF
.	TRBV12-3/TRBV12-4	once	TRBJ2-1	13	TGTGCCAGCAGTTTTGCGGCCTACAATGAGCAGTTCTTC	CASSFAAYNEQFF
.	TRBV2	.	TRBJ1-5	13	TGTGCCAGCAGTCGCACAGGTAATCAGCCCCAGCATTTT	CASSRTGNQPQHF
.	TRBV6-6	.	TRBJ1-2	14	TGTGCCAGCAGTACCTCACAGGGAAACTATGGCTACACCTTC	CASSTSQGNYGYTF
TRBD2	TRBV5-1	.	TRBJ2-5	15	TGCGCCAGCAGCCATCTAAGCGGGAGTGGAGAGACCCAGTACTTC	CASSHLSGSGETQYF
TRBD2	TRBV6-6	.	TRBJ2-7	16	TGTGCCAGCAGTGGGACTAGCGGGCAGTCATACTACGAGCAGTACTTC	CASSGTSGQSYYEQYF
.	TRBV2	.	TRBJ1-5	15	TGTGCCAGCAGTGCAAACAGGGTAAGCAATCAGCCCCAGCATTTT	CASSANRVSNQPQHF
TRBD1	TRBV5-1	once	TRBJ2-6	17	TGCGCCAGCAGCGTAGACAGGGATCTATCGGGGGCCAACGTCCTGACTTTC	CASSVDRDLSGANVLTF
TRBD1	TRBV19	.	TRBJ2-2	15	TGTGCCAGTAGGGCTAGGACAGGGTTCACCGGGGAGCTGTTTTTT	CASRARTGFTGELFF
.	TRBV5-4	.	TRBJ1-1	15	TGTGCCAGCAGAAATTCAGACCGGGAGGAGACTGAAGCTTTCTTT	CASRNSDREETEAFF
.	TRBV7-9	.	TRBJ2-1	15	TGTGCCAGCAGCTTAGAGGGAGGAAAGTTCGATGAGCAGTTCTTC	CASSLEGGKFDEQFF
.	TRBV4-1	.	TRBJ2-1	13	TGCGCCAGCAGCACTCCTCTAGGTGACGAGCAGTTCTTC	CASSTPLGDEQFF
.	TRBV19	.	TRBJ2-7	14	TGTGCCAGTAGTTCCACAGGGTTGGCCTACGAGCAGTACTTC	CASSSTGLAYEQYF
TRBD1	TRBV2	.	TRBJ2-3	17	TGTGCCAGCAGTTCAATCCCGACAGGGGGGAGCACAGATACGCAGTATTTT	CASSSIPTGGSTDTQYF
TRBD1	TRBV6-5	.	TRBJ1-5	16	TGTGCCAGCAGTTCTCTGACAGGGAGGCTTGATCAGCCCCAGCATTTT	CASSSLTGRLDQPQHF
.	TRBV12-3/TRBV12-4	.	TRBJ2-3	11	TGTGCCAGCAGGGGAGTAGATACGCAGTATTTT	CASRGVDTQYF
TRBD1	TRBV5-1	.	TRBJ1-6	14	TGCGCCAGCAGAGGGACAGGGTCTAGTTCACCCCTCCACTTT	CASRGTGSSSPLHF
TRBD2	TRBV7-2	once	TRBJ2-1	17	TGTGCCAGCAGCTTTATTAAGCGGGGGGGCCTTTACAATGAGCAGTTCTTC	CASSFIKRGGLYNEQFF
.	TRBV6-5	once	TRBJ1-3	13	TGTGCCACCTCTCAGGGTTACGGAAACACCATATATTTT	CATSQGYGNTIYF
TRBD1	TRBV27	.	TRBJ1-2	14	TGTGCCAGCAGTTTTACAGGGGGCGGCTATGGCTACACCTTC	CASSFTGGGYGYTF
TRBD1	TRBV28	.	TRBJ1-1	13	TGTGCCAGCAGGGACAGGGGAGACACTGAAGCTTTCTTT	CASRDRGDTEAFF
TRBD2	TRBV19	once	TRBJ2-2	16	TGTGCCAGTAGTATCCGGACTAGCGGGAACACCGGGGAGCTGTTTTTT	CASSIRTSGNTGELFF
TRBD2	TRBV6-5	.	TRBJ2-7	15	TGTGCCAGCAGTTACCCCGGGACTAGAAGGAACGAGCAGTACTTC	CASSYPGTRRNEQYF
TRBD1	TRBV6-5	.	TRBJ1-1	15	TGTGCCAGCAGTTACAAAGGACAGGGAAACACTGAAGCTTTCTTT	CASSYKGQGNTEAFF
TRBD2	TRBV7-2	.	TRBJ2-2	16	TGTGCCAGCGTCTTATATAGCGGGAGAGTTAACGGGGAGCTGTTTTTT	CASVLYSGRVNGELFF
TRBD1	TRBV10-3	.	TRBJ1-6	14	TGTGCCACCAGCGACAGGGGAAATAATTCACCCCTCCACTTT	CATSDRGNNSPLHF
.	TRBV7-2	.	TRBJ1-1	13	TGTGCCAGCAGCTCTCAGGTGAACACTGAAGCTTTCTTT	CASSSQVNTEAFF
.	TRBV5-4	.	TRBJ1-2	14	TGTGCCAGCAGCTTACGGGACTCCAGCTATGGCTACACCTTC	CASSLRDSSYGYTF
TRBD1	TRBV18	.	TRBJ2-1	18	TGTGCCAGCTCACCTTCACAGGACAGGGGGCGAGAGGACAATGAGCAGTTCTTC	CASSPSQDRGREDNEQFF
.	TRBV14	.	TRBJ1-6	16	TGTGCCAGCAGCCAAGACAGGGGAAGGGTCAATTCACCCCTCCACTTT	CASSQDRGRVNSPLHF
.	TRBV18	few	TRBJ1-4	15	TGTGCCAGCTCACCGGACAGCTTGAGGTCTGAAAAACTGTTTTTT	CASSPDSLRSEKLFF
.	TRBV7-9	.	TRBJ2-7	16	TGTGCCAGCAGCTTAGTAGGGCGGGGCGACTCCTACGAGCAGTACTTC	CASSLVGRGDSYEQYF
.	TRBV7-9	.	TRBJ2-1	17	TGTGCCAGCAGCTTAGCTAGCGGAACCCACTCCTACAATGAGCAGTTCTTC	CASSLASGTHSYNEQFF
.	TRBV9	.	TRBJ1-4	15	TGTGCCAGCAGCGTAGAGACAGCGATCAATGAAAAACTGTTTTTT	CASSVETAINEKLFF
.	TRBV6-5	.	TRBJ1-4	14	TGTGCCAGCAGGGCCGTGGGGCCATATGAAAAACTGTTTTTT	CASRAVGPYEKLFF
.	TRBV27	.	TRBJ2-1	17	TGTGCCAGCAGTTTAAGGGGTACTGGGTCTACCTACAATGAGCAGTTCTTC	CASSLRGTGSTYNEQFF
TRBD1	TRBV30	.	TRBJ1-1	13	TGTGCCTGGAGTGGAACAGGGGGCACTGAAGCTTTCTTT	CAWSGTGGTEAFF
TRBD1	TRBV24-1	.	TRBJ1-1	13	TGTGCCACCAGTGATTTACCAGGGGGTGAAGCTTTCTTT	CATSDLPGGEAFF
.	TRBV11-2	.	TRBJ2-5	16	TGTGCCAGCAGCTCGGAGCTAGCAGTGATACAAGAGACCCAGTACTTC	CASSSELAVIQETQYF
.	TRBV19	.	TRBJ1-3	16	TGTGCCAGTCGACCGTTTGGATGGGACATCGATGACACCATATATTTT	CASRPFGWDIDDTIYF